One sample yielded the 29 T cell receptor beta chains listed below, sequenced in a study of blood T cells in healthy people across ages. The authors ran a second PCR of about 6 to 11 cycles using a sample-barcoded 5' primer and a J-beta primer mix. In TCRdb, the 5' RACE reads were re-called with MiXCR into one record per CDR3 protein. The table includes about 1.5 million distinct CDR3 sequences, approximately 43% detected once. Sequenced sample: blood. The receptors were gathered from a young woman in good health.

The gene calls are TRBV20-1 and TRBJ1-6; maybe TRBD1 (5 bases). The V gene's germline CDR1 is DFQATT and CDR2 SNEGSKA (reference sequence). Trimming stripped 0 bases from V and 6 bases from J, with 9 bases between. The CDR3 covers 14 residues. The CDR3 here is CSAREPGFNSPLHF. CDR3 DNA sequence: TGCAGTGCTAGAGAACCAGGGTTTAATTCACCCCTCCACTTT.

This clonotype was detected a few times. The V call is TRBV5-1, the J call TRBJ2-7; 9 positions match TRBD1. V dropped 4 bases and J dropped 5; count of bases not matched to a gene: 7. This CDR3 region has 14 residues. In germline, CDR1 is SGHRS, CDR2 YFSETQ. The CDR3 sequence: CASSPGQGGHEQYF. For the CDR3, the DNA is TGCGCCAGCAGCCCGGGACAGGGAGGCCACGAGCAGTACTTC.

This clonotype has more than one count but fewer than ten. The genes are TRBV6-1 and TRBJ1-5; tentative D call: TRBD1 (6 bases). The CDR3 sequence is 13 residues long. In germline, CDR1 is MNHNS, CDR2 SASEGT. V shed 6 bases and J shed 3 bases, with 9 bases lying between them. The CDR3 nucleotides are TGTGCCAGCAGACAGGGATACAATCAGCCCCAGCATTTT. Translation: CASRQGYNQPQHF.

This clonotype has more than one count but fewer than ten. V is TRBV20-1 and J is TRBJ1-6; D is possibly TRBD1 (5 bases). Germline CDR1 DFQATT, CDR2 SNEGSKA (reference sequence). Between the trimmed V and J ends, which lost 5 bases and 0 bases, there was a span of 14 bases. This CDR3 spans 16 amino acids. CDR3 protein: CSAHWGATSYNSPLHF. Written as DNA, the CDR3 is TGCAGTGCTCACTGGGGCGCAACCTCCTATAATTCACCCCTCCACTTT.

This clonotype was found once. CDR3 region: CSANQDAPADTQYF. The CDR3 nucleotides are TGCAGTGCTAATCAGGACGCCCCCGCGGATACGCAGTATTTT. The J gene is TRBJ2-3, the V gene TRBV20-1; no clear D. The germline V gene has CDR1 DFQATT and CDR2 SNEGSKA (reference sequence). The CDR3 consists of 14 residues. V was pared by 4 bases and J by 6 bases, with 17 bases between.

This clonotype was recorded once. The V call is TRBV6-5, the J call TRBJ1-5; D is unclear. V dropped 4 bases and J dropped 5 bases, with 12 bases sitting between them. Germline assignment: CDR1 MNHEY and CDR2 SVGAGI. The CDR3 runs 14 residues. In DNA form, the CDR3 reads TGTGCCAGCAGTTTTCGAGCGACCGATCAGCCCCAGCATTTT. Protein: CASSFRATDQPQHF.

This rearrangement joins TRBV3-1 to TRBJ2-1; 9 positions agree with TRBD2. This CDR3 has 16 residues. Trimming removed 1 base from V and 7 bases from J; junction bases left unmatched: 8. Germline values: CDR1 LGHDT, CDR2 YNNKEL (reference sequence). In DNA form, the CDR3 reads TGTGCCAGCAGCCAAGGGGTGGCTAGCGGGGCGAATGAGCAGTTCTTC. Protein sequence: CASSQGVASGANEQFF.

The V and J genes are TRBV4-3 and TRBJ1-1; unclear D gene. The CDR3 spans 15 residues. CDR1 is LGHNA, CDR2 YSLEER, per germline. The V end was cut by 0 bases, the J end by 0 bases, with 8 bases between. CDR3 protein: CASSQDVGVNTEAFF. DNA for the CDR3: TGCGCCAGCAGCCAAGATGTTGGGGTGAACACTGAAGCTTTCTTT.

This clonotype occurred many times. V and J are TRBV29-1 and TRBJ2-7; D possibly corresponds to TRBD2 (5 bases). The germline V gene has CDR1 SQVTM and CDR2 ANQGSEA. The CDR3 runs to 12 residues. Trimming removed 4 bases at V and 6 bases at J, with 13 bases between. CDR3 coding DNA: TGCAGCGTTGGACTTCTAGGAGGCGAGCAGTACTTC. Translated: CSVGLLGGEQYF.

The sample holds a few counts of this clonotype. The chain combines TRBV20-1 with TRBJ1-6, with 7 bases matching TRBD1. V was clipped by 3 bases and J by 7 bases; unmatched bases: 18. The CDR3 contains 18 residues. Looked up from germline, CDR1 is DFQATT and CDR2 is SNEGSKA (reference sequence). This CDR3 is CSARTSLTGHHFNSPLHF. In DNA form, the CDR3 reads TGCAGTGCTAGGACCTCCCTGACAGGGCACCATTTCAATTCACCCCTCCACTTT.

The chain couples TRBV21-1 to TRBJ1-4; no check of the table's D call, TRBD1, against the DNA was made. TRBV21-1 represents a pseudogene. CDR3 length: 14 amino acids. This CDR3 reads CASSKRQGCEKLFF. For the CDR3, the DNA is TGTGCCAGCAGCAAAAGACAGGGGTGTGAAAAACTGTTTTTT.

The chain has TRBV20-1 and TRBJ1-1, with TRBD1 as a possible D gene (5 bases). V dropped 0 bases and J dropped 5 bases, with 13 bases sitting between them. Germline CDR1 and CDR2: DFQATT and SNEGSKA (reference sequence). The CDR3 has 14 amino acids. As DNA, the CDR3 is TGCAGTGCTAGAGATAATTCCGGGACTACTGAAGCTTTCTTT. Translation: CSARDNSGTTEAFF.

The V call is TRBV30, the J call TRBJ2-1; no firm D call. Germline values: CDR1 GTSNPN, CDR2 SVGIG (reference sequence). The CDR3 runs to 13 residues. V was trimmed by 1 base and J by 8 bases, leaving 12 bases between them. CDR3 nucleotides: TGTGCCTGGAGTGAGGCAGACTGTGATGAGCAGTTCTTC. Encoded protein: CAWSEADCDEQFF. The full variable domain, with the rest looked up from reference TRBV30 and TRBJ2-1, is SQTIHQWPATLVQPVGSPLSLECTVEGTSNPNLYWYRQAAGRGLQLLFYSVGIGQISSEVPQNLSASRPQDRQFILSSKKLLLSDSGFYLCAWSEADCDEQFFGPGTRLTVL.

This clonotype was observed a single time. This chain joins TRBV14 and TRBJ1-4; 7 nucleotides line up with TRBD1. Germline V CDR1 and CDR2: SGHDN, FVKESK. V dropped 5 bases and J dropped 5; count of bases not matched to a gene: 5. There are 14 residues in the CDR3. CDR3 region: CASSAVTGNEKLFF. The CDR3 nucleotides read TGTGCCAGCAGCGCTGTGACAGGGAATGAAAAACTGTTTTTT.

This clonotype occurred once. The V gene is TRBV7-2, the J gene TRBJ1-2, with 7 bases identical to TRBD1. This CDR3 has 15 residues. Germline lookup yields CDR1 SGHTA and CDR2 FQGNSA. The V and J ends lost 4 bases and 9 bases, in that order; junction bases with no gene match: 14. The DNA of the CDR3 is TGTGCCAGCAGCTCCAACTGGGACAGCTTTAATAGCTACACCTTC. It translates to CASSSNWDSFNSYTF.

CDR3 region: CASSRRGPGDNDPISYNEQYF. As DNA, the CDR3 is TGTGCCAGCAGTCGGAGGGGTCCCGGAGACAATGACCCTATCTCCTACAATGAGCAGTACTTC. The chain joins TRBV12-3 or TRBV12-4 to TRBJ2-1; TRBD2 might be the D (6 bases). The J call could be wrong; TRBJ2-7 is a better fit for the DNA end. CDR3 length: 21 residues.

The rearrangement joins TRBV9 to TRBJ2-1; TRBD2 agrees at 12 bases. Germline CDR1 reads SGDLS; CDR2 reads YYNGEE. With V trimmed by 6 bases and J by 9 bases, 13 bases remained unmatched. The CDR3 consists of 16 residues. In DNA, the CDR3 is TGTGCCAGCACCAAAGGGTCTAGCGGGGGGGAGGGTGAGCAGTTCTTC. It encodes CASTKGSSGGEGEQFF.

This clonotype was detected only a few times. The gene calls are TRBV28 and TRBJ2-1; TRBD2 matches 13 bases. This CDR3 spans 15 amino acids. Germline values: CDR1 MDHEN, CDR2 SYDVKM. Trimming removed 5 bases from V and 7 bases from J; junction bases left unmatched: 5. Here the CDR3 reads CASSTGLAGKNEQFF. The DNA for the CDR3 is TGTGCCAGCAGTACGGGACTAGCGGGAAAAAATGAGCAGTTCTTC.

This clonotype was found many times. This sequence joins TRBV20-1 and TRBJ2-3; 9 nucleotides match TRBD2. Germline V gene sequence: CDR1 DFQATT, CDR2 SNEGSKA (reference sequence). The CDR3 spans 17 residues. V was pared by 1 base and J by 2 bases, with 10 bases of the junction left unmatched. The DNA for the CDR3 is TGCAGTGCTAGAGGGCTAGCGGGGATACTAACCACAGATACGCAGTATTTT. Protein: CSARGLAGILTTDTQYF.

This clonotype was seen a few times. This chain joins TRBV4-1 and TRBJ1-5, with D perhaps matching TRBD1 (6 bases). CDR1 MGHRA and CDR2 YSYEKL come from the germline V gene. The CDR3 covers 15 residues. Trimming removed 1 base from V and 5 bases from J, with 12 bases in between. CDR3 sequence: CASSQGDTGHQPQHF. CDR3 coding DNA: TGCGCCAGCAGCCAAGGAGACACAGGGCATCAGCCCCAGCATTTT.

The sample holds a few counts of this clonotype. This chain uses TRBV20-1 with TRBJ2-4; D is perhaps TRBD1 (5 bases). Trimming removed 0 bases from V and 3 bases from J, with 15 bases in between. CDR1 and CDR2 from the germline V gene are DFQATT and SNEGSKA (reference sequence). The CDR3 sequence is 16 residues long. CDR3 in DNA: TGCAGTGCTAGAGATCTTAGGCAGGGTGGCAAAAACATTCAGTACTTC. Amino acids: CSARDLRQGGKNIQYF.

The V and J genes are TRBV9 and TRBJ2-3; 7 bases fit TRBD2. Trimming removed 0 bases from V and 0 bases from J; junction bases left unmatched: 4. Germline CDR1 is SGDLS and CDR2 is YYNGEE. The CDR3 totals 16 residues. The chain's CDR3 is CASSVAPSGSTDTQYF. The CDR3 nucleotides are TGTGCCAGCAGCGTAGCCCCTAGCGGTAGCACAGATACGCAGTATTTT.

This sequence joins TRBV29-1 and TRBJ2-1, with 12 bases fitting TRBD2. Losses at the gene ends were 7 bases for V and 9 bases for J; bases not matched to a gene: 13. Germline V gives CDR1 SQVTM, CDR2 ANQGSEA. The length of the CDR3 is 15 residues. The CDR3 here is CSDWTSGNRDGEQFF. The CDR3 DNA follows: TGCAGCGATTGGACTAGCGGGAACCGAGACGGTGAGCAGTTCTTC.

The chain links TRBV2 to TRBJ1-2, with D uncertain. Germline values: CDR1 SNHLY, CDR2 FYNNEI. Deletions cut 2 bases from V and 4 bases from J, with 11 bases between. The CDR3 loop spans 14 amino acids. The CDR3, as DNA: TGTGCCAGCAGTGAATGGGTTGGCCCCTATGGCTACACCTTC. It is translated as CASSEWVGPYGYTF.

This chain connects TRBV4-1 to TRBJ1-1; D gene unclear. V lost 4 bases to trimming and J lost 0 bases, with 9 bases between them. Germline values: CDR1 MGHRA, CDR2 YSYEKL. The CDR3 consists of 14 residues. Here the CDR3 reads CASSPSHLNTEAFF. The CDR3 coding sequence is TGCGCCAGCAGCCCAAGCCACTTGAACACTGAAGCTTTCTTT.

This chain joins TRBV11-2 and TRBJ2-3; no clear D gene. The CDR3 totals 13 residues. CDR1 is SGHAT, CDR2 FQNNGV, per germline. The V end lost 5 bases, the J end lost 6 bases, and 12 bases lay between the germline ends. CDR3 nucleotide sequence: TGTGCCAGCAGCGCCTTTCCCCAGGATACGCAGTATTTT. Translated: CASSAFPQDTQYF.

In its sample, this clonotype was seen a few times. This sequence joins TRBV4-3 and TRBJ1-2; 10 positions agree with TRBD1. Germline V gene lookup returns CDR1 LGHNA and CDR2 YSLEER. This CDR3 is built from 15 residues. V lost 1 base, J lost 5 bases, and 4 bases stayed unmatched. CDR3 in DNA: TGCGCCAGCAGCCAAGGGACAGGGGGATGGTATGGCTACACCTTC. Translated: CASSQGTGGWYGYTF.

This chain uses TRBV20-1 with TRBJ2-5; the match to TRBD1 covers 8 bases. This CDR3 region has 13 residues. In germline, CDR1 is DFQATT, CDR2 SNEGSKA (reference sequence). The J segment lost 4 bases and the V segment lost 3 bases, leaving 4 bases of the junction unmatched. The CDR3 DNA follows: TGCAGTGCTAGGTTACAGGGGGGAGAGACCCAGTACTTC. As protein: CSARLQGGETQYF.

The J gene is TRBJ2-2, the V gene TRBV27; perhaps TRBD1 as D (6 bases). Trimming removed 3 bases from V and 4 bases from J, with 12 bases in between. The CDR3 is 15 residues long. Germline V CDR1 and CDR2: MNHEY, SMNVEV (reference sequence). CDR3 in amino acids: CASSFRDTITGELFF. As DNA, the CDR3 is TGTGCCAGCAGTTTCCGGGACACAATCACCGGGGAGCTGTTTTTT.